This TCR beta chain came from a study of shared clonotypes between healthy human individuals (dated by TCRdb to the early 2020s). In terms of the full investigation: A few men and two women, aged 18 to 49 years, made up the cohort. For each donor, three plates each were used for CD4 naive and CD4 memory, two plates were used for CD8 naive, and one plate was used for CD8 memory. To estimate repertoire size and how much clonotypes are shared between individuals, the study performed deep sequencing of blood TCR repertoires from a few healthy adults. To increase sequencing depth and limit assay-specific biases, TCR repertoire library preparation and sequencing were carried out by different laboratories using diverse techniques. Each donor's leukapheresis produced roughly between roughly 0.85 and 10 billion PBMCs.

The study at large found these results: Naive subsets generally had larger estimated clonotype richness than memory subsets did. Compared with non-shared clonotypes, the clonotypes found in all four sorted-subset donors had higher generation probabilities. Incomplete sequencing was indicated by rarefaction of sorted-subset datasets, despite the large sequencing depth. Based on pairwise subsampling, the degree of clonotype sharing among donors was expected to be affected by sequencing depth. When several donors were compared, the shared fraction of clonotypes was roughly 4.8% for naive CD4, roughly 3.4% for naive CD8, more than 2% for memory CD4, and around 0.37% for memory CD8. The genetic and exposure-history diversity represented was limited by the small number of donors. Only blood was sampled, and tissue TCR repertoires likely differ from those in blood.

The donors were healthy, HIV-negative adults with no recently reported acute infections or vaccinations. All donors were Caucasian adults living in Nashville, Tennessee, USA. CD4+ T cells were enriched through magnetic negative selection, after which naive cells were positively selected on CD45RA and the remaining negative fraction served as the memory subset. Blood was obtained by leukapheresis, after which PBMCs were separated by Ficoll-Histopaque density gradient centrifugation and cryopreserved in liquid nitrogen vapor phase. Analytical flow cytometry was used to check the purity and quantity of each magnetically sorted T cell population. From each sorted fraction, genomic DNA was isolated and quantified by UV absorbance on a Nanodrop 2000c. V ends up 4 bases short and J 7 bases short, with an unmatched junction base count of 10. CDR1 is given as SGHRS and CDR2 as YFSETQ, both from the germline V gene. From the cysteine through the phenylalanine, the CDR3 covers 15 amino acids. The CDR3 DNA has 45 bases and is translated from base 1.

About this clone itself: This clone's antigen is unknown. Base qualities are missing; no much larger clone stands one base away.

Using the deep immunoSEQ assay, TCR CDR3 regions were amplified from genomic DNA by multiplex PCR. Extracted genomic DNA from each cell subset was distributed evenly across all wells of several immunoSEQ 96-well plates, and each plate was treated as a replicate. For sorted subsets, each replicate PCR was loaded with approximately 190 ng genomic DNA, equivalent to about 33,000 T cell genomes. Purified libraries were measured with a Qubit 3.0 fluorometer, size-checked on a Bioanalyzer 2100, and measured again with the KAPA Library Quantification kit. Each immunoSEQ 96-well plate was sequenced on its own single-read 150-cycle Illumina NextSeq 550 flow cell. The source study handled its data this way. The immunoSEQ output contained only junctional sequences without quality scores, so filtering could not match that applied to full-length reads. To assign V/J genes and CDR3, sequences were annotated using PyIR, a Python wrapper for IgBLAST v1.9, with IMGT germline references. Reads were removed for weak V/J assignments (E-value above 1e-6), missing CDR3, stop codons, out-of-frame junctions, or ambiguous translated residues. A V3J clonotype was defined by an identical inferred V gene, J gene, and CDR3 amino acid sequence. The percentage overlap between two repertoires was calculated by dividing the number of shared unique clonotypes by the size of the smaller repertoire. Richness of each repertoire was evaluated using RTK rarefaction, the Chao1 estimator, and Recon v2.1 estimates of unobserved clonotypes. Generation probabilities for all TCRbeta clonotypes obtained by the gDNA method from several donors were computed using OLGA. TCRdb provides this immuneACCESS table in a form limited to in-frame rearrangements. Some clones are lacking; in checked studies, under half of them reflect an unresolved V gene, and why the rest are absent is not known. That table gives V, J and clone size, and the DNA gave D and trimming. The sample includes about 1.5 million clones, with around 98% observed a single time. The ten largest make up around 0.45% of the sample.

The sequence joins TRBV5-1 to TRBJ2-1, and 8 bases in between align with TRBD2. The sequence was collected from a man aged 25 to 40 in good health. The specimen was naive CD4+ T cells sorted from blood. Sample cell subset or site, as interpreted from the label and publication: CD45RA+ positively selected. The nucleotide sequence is TGCGCCAGCAGCGATGATCCGGGAGGGAAAAATGAGCAGTTCTTC. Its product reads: CASSDDPGGKNEQFF.